This T cell receptor beta chain was retrieved from a study of Graves' ophthalmopathy and Graves' hyperthyroidism. Whole-study findings and limits: The model flagged ophthalmopathy progression at more than 70% sensitivity and 72% to 85% specificity. The majority of expanded thyroid clonotypes above 0.001 frequency also occurred in blood.

Thyroid ultrasound, orbital computed tomography, TRAb, serum thyroxine and clinical symptoms formed the basis of diagnosis. For repertoire sequencing, the TCR beta CDR3 regions were amplified from RNA transcripts. In the first round, RT-PCR was carried out with HTBI primers, and a multiplex PCR formed the second round. TCRdb passed the multiplex PCR reads through MiXCR, listing each CDR3 protein once. The sample carries about 500,000 distinct CDR3 sequences, about two fifths recorded once. This CDR3 is built from 15 residues. CDR1 and CDR2 from the germline V gene are SNHLY and FYNNEI. V was pared by 5 bases and J by 4 bases, with 14 bases between. Remarks on this clonotype: The antigen is undetermined. A far larger clone differs by one base, so this is likely a read error.

Sample: peripheral blood or thyroid tissue (not recorded which). This chain uses TRBV2 with TRBJ2-2; possible D gene TRBD2, 6 bases. This receptor was obtained from an adult man with Graves' hyperthyroidism. CDR3 nucleotides: TGTGCCAGCAGTCCACTAGTGGGAGGCACCGGGGAGCTGTTTTTT. This gives the protein CASSPLVGGTGELFF.